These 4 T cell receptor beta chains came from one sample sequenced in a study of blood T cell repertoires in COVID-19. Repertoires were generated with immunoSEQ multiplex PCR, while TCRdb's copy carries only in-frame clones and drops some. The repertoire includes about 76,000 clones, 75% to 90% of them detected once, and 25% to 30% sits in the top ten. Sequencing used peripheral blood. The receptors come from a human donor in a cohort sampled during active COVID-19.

CDR3 region: CASSMVSAGGDEKLFF. In DNA, the CDR3 is TGTGCCAGTAGTATGGTCAGCGCAGGGGGCGATGAAAAACTGTTTTTT. The rearrangement uses TRBV19 and TRBJ1-4; TRBD1 aligns across 8 bases. From germline, CDR1 is LNHDA and CDR2 SQIVND (reference sequence). The J segment lost 6 bases and the V segment lost 3 bases, leaving 9 bases of the junction unmatched. This CDR3 is built from 16 residues.

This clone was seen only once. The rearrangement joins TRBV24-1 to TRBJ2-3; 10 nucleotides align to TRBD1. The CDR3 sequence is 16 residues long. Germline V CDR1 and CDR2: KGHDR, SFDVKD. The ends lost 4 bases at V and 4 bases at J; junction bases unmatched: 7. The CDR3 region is CATSEAGTGVADTQYF. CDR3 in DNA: TGTGCCACCAGTGAGGCCGGGACAGGGGTGGCAGATACGCAGTATTTT.

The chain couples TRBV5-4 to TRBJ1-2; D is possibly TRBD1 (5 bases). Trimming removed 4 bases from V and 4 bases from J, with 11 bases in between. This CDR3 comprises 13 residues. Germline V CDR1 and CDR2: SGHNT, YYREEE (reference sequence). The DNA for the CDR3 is TGTGCCAGCAGCCTGGGACTCCTCTATGGCTACACCTTC. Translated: CASSLGLLYGYTF. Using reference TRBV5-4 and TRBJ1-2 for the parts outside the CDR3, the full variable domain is ETGVTQSPTHLIKTRGQQVTLRCSSQSGHNTVSWYQQALGQGPQFIFQYYREEENGRGNFPPRFSGLQFPNYSSELNVNALELDDSALYLCASSLGLLYGYTFGSGTRLTVV.

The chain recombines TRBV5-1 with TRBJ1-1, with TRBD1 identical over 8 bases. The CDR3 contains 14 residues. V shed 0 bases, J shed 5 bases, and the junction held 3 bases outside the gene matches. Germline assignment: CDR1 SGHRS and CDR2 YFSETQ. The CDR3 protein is CASSLDGTGTEAFF. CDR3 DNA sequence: TGCGCCAGCAGCTTGGATGGGACAGGTACTGAAGCTTTCTTT.